Below, 8 T cell receptor beta chains from the same sample are listed, as sequenced in a study of tumor-infiltrating lymphocytes in primary liver carcinoma. The researchers produced TCR beta cDNA from roughly 500 ng total RNA with a constant-region primer. Modified slightly, ARM-PCR produced TCR beta libraries over three nested multiplex PCR rounds. Amplification in the first two PCR rounds was performed using TRBV1-TRBV30 forward primers and a C-beta reverse primer for approximately 10 cycles each. TCRdb reprocessed the multiplex PCR reads with MiXCR, giving one entry per CDR3 protein. The sample lists 45,000 to 65,000 distinct CDR3 sequences, around 82% seen once, with approximately 25% in the top ten. Co-extraction yielded RNA and DNA from approximately 22-30 mg of unsorted bulk tissue. Input material: liver tumor tissue from sampling region 5. The subset denotes: tumor region T5, tumor centre. The source is a middle-aged man with primary liver carcinoma and hepatitis B virus infection.

The sample holds many counts of this clonotype. The V gene is TRBV21-1, the J gene TRBJ2-5; the table's TRBD1 call for D was not verified on the DNA. TRBV21-1 is designated a pseudogene. This CDR3 region has 17 residues. This chain's CDR3 is CASSKARDRGVGETQYF. The CDR3 DNA sequence: TGTGCCAGCAGCAAAGCGCGAGATAGGGGTGTTGGGGAGACCCAGTACTTC.

Regarding this clonotype: A much bigger clone sits one base away, suggesting this may be a read error. This CDR3 reads CASSFWGSGSYEQFF. The CDR3 coding sequence is TGTGCCAGCAGCTTTTGGGGTAGCGGGTCCTACGAGCAGTTCTTC. This chain uses TRBV7-2 with TRBJ2-7, with 7 bases aligning to TRBD2. Near its end, the DNA agrees better with TRBJ2-1, so the J call may be wrong. Germline V gene sequence: CDR1 SGHTA, CDR2 FQGNSA. This CDR3 has 15 residues.

This clonotype was recorded only once. A much larger clone differs from this one at a single base, so this may be a read error. The genes are TRBV7-6 and TRBJ2-1, with 8 bases aligning to TRBD2. The CDR3 length is 14 residues. Germline loops: CDR1 SGHVS, CDR2 FNYEAQ. The CDR3 sequence is CACSLAGPHNEQFF. The CDR3 nucleotides read TGTGCCTGCAGCTTAGCGGGGCCTCACAATGAGCAGTTCTTC.

With respect to this clonotype: Relative to the germline gene, one junction end is altered; a read error may explain this. This rearrangement joins TRBV7-9 to TRBJ1-2, with D hard to call. The CDR3 runs to 12 residues. Germline values: CDR1 SEHNR, CDR2 FQNEAQ (reference sequence). CDR3 DNA sequence: TGTGCCAGCGGCTTAGACGTCTATGGCTACATCTTC. It yields the protein CASGLDVYGYIF.

Comments on this clonotype: Compared with germline, one end of the junction differs, possibly owing to a read error. The rearrangement joins TRBV12-3 or TRBV12-4 to TRBJ2-2, with D maybe TRBD2 (5 bases). CDR3 length: 13 residues. CDR3 loop: CASRARGTLEQFF. CDR3 sequence (DNA): TGTGCCAGCAGGGCCCGGGGTACCTTAGAGCAGTTTTTT.

Here the CDR3 reads CASTTGGSYNEQFF. The CDR3 DNA sequence: TGTGCTAGTACAACGGGAGGCTCCTACAATGAGCAGTTCTTC. The rearrangement uses TRBV25-1 and TRBJ2-1, with TRBD2 identical over 7 bases. Germline V gene data show CDR1 as MGHDK and CDR2 as SYGVNS. The CDR3 length is 14 residues.

This clonotype was counted once. The final CDR3 position lacks the conserved phenylalanine or tryptophan, pointing to a likely read error. This rearrangement joins TRBV6-1 to TRBJ1-2; D unclear. This CDR3 has 12 residues. V gave up 5 bases and J gave up 5 bases, with 9 bases separating them. Per germline, CDR1 MNHNS and CDR2 SASEGT. CDR3 in DNA: TGTGCCAGCAGTAACCCCCTATATGGCTACACCTCC. Its protein product is CASSNPLYGYTS.

This clonotype was seen a handful of times. The V and J genes are TRBV19 and TRBJ2-1; 10 nucleotides match TRBD2. This CDR3 has 15 residues. CDR1 LNHDA and CDR2 SQIVND come from the germline V gene (reference sequence). V was clipped by 1 base and J by 7 bases; unmatched bases: 4. The CDR3 loop is CASSIAGLAKNEQFF. The CDR3 bases are TGTGCCAGTAGTATAGCGGGACTAGCGAAAAATGAGCAGTTCTTC.